A single TCR beta chain is shown here with its context. Its antigen is undetermined. Germline values: CDR1 SGHRS, CDR2 YFSETQ. This CDR3 contains 14 residues. V was clipped by 0 bases and J by 4 bases, with 10 bases between them. The sample comes from a study of blood T cells in healthy people across ages. Study-wide findings and caveats: The study regarded diversity estimates from one million T cells as underestimates.

A sample-barcoded 5' primer and a J-beta primer mix were used in a second PCR of roughly 7 to 11 cycles. Each CDR3 protein is one row after TCRdb ran MiXCR on the 5' RACE reads. Found here are around 1,000,000 distinct CDR3 sequences, 30% to 40% of them singletons; the top ten hold around 13%. The specimen sequenced was blood. This TCR came from a man between 18 and 29 years old in good health. This chain links TRBV5-1 with TRBJ2-5; D possibly corresponds to TRBD1 (5 bases). The DNA for the CDR3 is TGCGCCAGCAGCTTGGGACAGAGGCGAGAGACCCAGTACTTC. Its protein product is CASSLGQRRETQYF.